A selection of T cell receptor beta chains follows, all from one sample in a study of post-analysis software for immune sequencing data. In TCRdb, the PCR reads were re-called with MiXCR into one record per CDR3 protein. The repertoire consists of some 370,000 distinct CDR3 sequences, with less than 40% occurring once and the leading ten covering roughly an eighth. Source material: blood. The receptors stem from a girl aged 10-17 years with multiple sclerosis. CDR3s include the opening cysteine and the closing phenylalanine or tryptophan.

v_gene | CDR3aa
TRBV7-9 | CASSYRNYGYTF
TRBV6-1 | CASSPAEAYEQYF
TRBV2 | CASSRQGAAGSNEQFF
TRBV7-9 | CASSFSHSGGYGYTF
TRBV6-5 | CASSPGQGARLNQPQHF
TRBV12-3/TRBV12-4 | CASSPGQGESNNNEQFF
TRBV27 | CASSLLTGGDEQYF
TRBV6-6 | CASSYSGTFLGGYTF
TRBV5-1 | CASSLSVDEKLFF
TRBV9 | CASSSRVSYNEQFF
TRBV12-3/TRBV12-4 | CASRATSGIRADTQYF
TRBV12-3/TRBV12-4 | CASSFLQGSNQPQHF
TRBV30 | CAWSRGGAATDTQYF
TRBV4-1 | CASSQVRDRSTDTQYF
TRBV6-5 | CASSQKGEGYTF
TRBV7-3 | CASSFSAGTDEQYF
TRBV4-1 | CASSHFPYEQFF
TRBV2 | CASTPSPAGGVFF
TRBV20-1 | CSATSTGPTDTQYF
TRBV3-1 | CASSQTIETGEAFF
TRBV2 | CASSEGTRVIGYTF
TRBV20-1 | CSVRGVVWNTEAFF
TRBV20-1 | CSARREFNEQFF
TRBV5-8 | CASSLGPGIRTDTQYF
TRBV3-1 | CASSQRAGGTEAFF
TRBV20-1 | CSAKGLAEYEQYF
TRBV10-3 | CAISEDPYNGQFF
TRBV5-1 | CASRGGEEGYTF
TRBV11-2 | CASSDYGRQVQETQYF
TRBV18 | CASPLLQGLTDTQYF
TRBV12-3/TRBV12-4 | CASSHRGQRDTQYF
TRBV15 | CATSRAYQETQYF
TRBV7-2 | CTSSLGSYKQYF
TRBV5-1 | CASSLSSAGGSYNEQFF
TRBV2 | CASSAGLGETQYF
TRBV20-1 | CSVRDRGQGGEQFF
TRBV28 | CASSFAGSNRGYTF
TRBV12-3/TRBV12-4 | CASSLHPGRGYTF
TRBV6-6 | CASSRDGNTEAFF
TRBV12-3/TRBV12-4 | CASSPRVALGFYEQYF
TRBV4-3 | CASSQSLRDNEQFF
TRBV20-1 | CSARTRQGRTDTQYF
TRBV29-1 | CSVGEYNQPQHF
TRBV29-1 | CSALSGADTQYF
TRBV29-1 | CSVGEQKFQPQHF